This T cell receptor beta chain was obtained from a study of blood T cell repertoires in COVID-19. Overall study: Samples representing acute and convalescent COVID-19 were sourced from the United States, Italy and Spain. T cells, B-cell-depleted T cells, or PBMCs provided the cDNA or gDNA that served as material.

In the study's own analysis: Amplification from reference gene primers served as the basis for estimated nucleated cell counts. Profiling relied on immunoSEQ multiplex PCR, and the TCRdb table lists in-frame clones only, not all of them. V and J calls and clone size are copied from that table; D and trimming were computed from the DNA. The sample yields around 230,000 clones, around four fifths seen once. Germline V gene lookup returns CDR1 PRHDT and CDR2 FYEKMQ (reference sequence). The germline V and J ends were trimmed by 1 base and 4 bases, with 7 bases remaining between them. This CDR3 comprises 13 residues.

Sequences were obtained from peripheral blood. The TCR originated in a woman in her sixties with active or convalescent COVID-19. The gene calls are TRBV13 and TRBJ1-2; D might be TRBD1 (5 bases). CDR3 amino acids: CASSLEGRYGYTF. The CDR3 region has the DNA TGTGCCAGCAGCTTAGAGGGGCGCTATGGCTACACCTTC.